The clone carrying this T cell receptor (beta chain) was counted at least ten times. Its specificity is unknown. Making the TCR beta libraries involved quantitative 5'-RACE with molecular barcodes. TCRdb re-derived calls from the 5' RACE reads in MiXCR, one entry per CDR3 protein. The repertoire holds about 500,000 distinct CDR3 sequences, with 5.3% as singletons. The sample originates from a study of CD8 T cells in ankylosing spondylitis. Whole-study results and caveats: Typical of ankylosing spondylitis blood, it appeared, was a TCR beta motif of fewer than 10 highly homologous variants. Earlier authors reported some of these motif variants in reactive arthritis synovial fluid and blood. Disease-linked clones reportedly concentrated significantly in matched ankylosing spondylitis synovial fluid.

Deletions cut 6 bases from V and 2 bases from J, with 2 bases between. Per germline, CDR1 SQVTM and CDR2 ANQGSEA. This CDR3 is built from 10 residues. The sequenced sample consisted of blood, either unsorted or a sorted T cell fraction (not recorded which). This chain uses TRBV29-1 with TRBJ1-5; D is undetermined. The sequence was obtained from a male donor with ankylosing spondylitis. In DNA form, the CDR3 reads TGCAGCGTGGGCAATCAGCCCCAGCATTTT. Translated, it gives CSVGNQPQHF.